This T cell receptor beta chain originates from a study of technical replicates of blood from a few donors. Profiling relied on immunoSEQ multiplex PCR, and the TCRdb table lists in-frame clones only, not all of them. Here the sample spans some 80,000 clones, approximately 78% being singletons. The sequence came from a human donor in good health. Some clones in this sample may be carry-over from other donors' samples. Sequenced input: PBMCs.

This CDR3 is CASSFSGTGGLETQYF. CDR3 DNA sequence: TGCGCCAGCAGCTTCTCCGGGACAGGGGGTTTAGAGACCCAGTACTTC. V and J are TRBV5-1 and TRBJ2-5; TRBD1 aligns across 11 bases. CDR3 length: 16 residues. Germline trimming cut 2 bases from V and 4 bases from J; bases unmatched to any gene: 7. CDR1 is SGHRS and CDR2 is YFSETQ in the germline V gene.